These T cell receptor beta chains were read from a single sample in a study of Ad26.COV2.S vaccination and SARS-CoV-2 variants. Profiling relied on immunoSEQ multiplex PCR, and the TCRdb table lists in-frame clones only, not all of them. Of 510,000 or so clones in the sample, roughly nine tenths were seen once. This specimen was peripheral blood, taken in a trial of Ad26.COV2.S vaccine versus placebo. The receptor source for this set is a person between 18 and 59 years old who received the Ad26.COV2.S COVID-19 vaccine or a placebo. Each CDR3 is given with its conserved first and last residue.

J: TRBJ1-3; V: TRBV19; CDR3: CASSIRLGGNTIYF
J: TRBJ2-2; V: TRBV27; CDR3: CASARGVGLPNTGELFF
J: TRBJ2-7; V: TRBV7-8; CDR3: CASSLGGTGSYEQYF
J: TRBJ1-2; V: TRBV15; CDR3: CATSGPQGYGYTF
J: TRBJ1-1; V: TRBV15; CDR3: CATSRTGRNTEAFF
J: TRBJ1-1; V: TRBV6-2/TRBV6-3; CDR3: CASSQGVEAFF
J: TRBJ2-3; V: TRBV6-2/TRBV6-3; CDR3: CASSYAGDRARRTDTQYF
J: TRBJ1-1; V: TRBV11-1; CDR3: CASSSWGVEAFF
J: TRBJ2-3; V: TRBV7-2; CDR3: CASSLARGGTDTQYF
J: TRBJ2-6; V: TRBV14; CDR3: CASSRGFLSSGANVLTF
J: TRBJ2-7; V: TRBV7-2; CDR3: CASSLEKGSYEQYF